What follows is one T cell receptor (beta chain) and its context. V shed 4 bases and J 10 bases; nucleotides not matched to a gene: 9. CDR3 length equals 13 residues. Germline-derived CDR1 and CDR2 are SEHNR and FQNEAQ (reference sequence). These data belong to a study of blood T cell repertoires in COVID-19. Study overall: The analysed material was cDNA or gDNA that came from T cells, B-cell-depleted T cells, or PBMCs.

Original analysis: Using reference gene primer amplification, nucleated cell counts were estimated. Libraries were prepared by immunoSEQ multiplex PCR; TCRdb keeps only in-frame clonotypes and omits some of them. Clonal size and the V and J genes are those of that table, whereas D and trimming came from the DNA. The sample yields some 58,000 clones, about 76% seen once. The TCR comes from a human donor in a cohort sampled during active COVID-19. Material: peripheral blood. V and J are TRBV7-9 and TRBJ1-1; 7 nucleotides agree with TRBD1. The chain's CDR3 is CASSSRQGSGAFF. The CDR3 DNA follows: TGTGCCAGCAGCTCCCGACAGGGAAGTGGAGCTTTCTTT.